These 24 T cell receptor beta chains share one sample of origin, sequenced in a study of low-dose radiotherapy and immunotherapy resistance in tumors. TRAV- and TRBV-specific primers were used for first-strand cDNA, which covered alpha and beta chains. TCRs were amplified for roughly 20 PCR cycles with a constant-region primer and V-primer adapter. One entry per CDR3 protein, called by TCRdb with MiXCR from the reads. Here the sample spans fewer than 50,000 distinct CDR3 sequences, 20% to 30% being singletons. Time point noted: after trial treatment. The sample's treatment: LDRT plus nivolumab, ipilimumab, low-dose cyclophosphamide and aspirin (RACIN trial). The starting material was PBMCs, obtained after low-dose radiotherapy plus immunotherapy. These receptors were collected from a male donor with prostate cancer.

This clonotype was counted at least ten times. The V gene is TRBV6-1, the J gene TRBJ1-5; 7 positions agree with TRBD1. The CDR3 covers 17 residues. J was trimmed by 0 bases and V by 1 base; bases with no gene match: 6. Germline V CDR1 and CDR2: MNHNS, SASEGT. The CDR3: CASSEVGRGNSNQPQHF. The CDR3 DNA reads TGTGCCAGCAGTGAAGTTGGCAGGGGGAATAGCAATCAGCCCCAGCATTTT.

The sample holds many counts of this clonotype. As DNA, the CDR3 is TGTGCCAGCAGCTACACCGGGACTAGCGGGAGTAGGAAGGGCACAGATACGCAGTATTTT. It yields the protein CASSYTGTSGSRKGTDTQYF. The chain joins TRBV7-2 to TRBJ2-3; 14 bases fit TRBD2. The CDR3 contains 20 residues. The V gene's germline CDR1 is SGHTA and CDR2 FQGNSA. J gave up 1 base and V 4 bases, and 13 bases lay outside the gene matches.

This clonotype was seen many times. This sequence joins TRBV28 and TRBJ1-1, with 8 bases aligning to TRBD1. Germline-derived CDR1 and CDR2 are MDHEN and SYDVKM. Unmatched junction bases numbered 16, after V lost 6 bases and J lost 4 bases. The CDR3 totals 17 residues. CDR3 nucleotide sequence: TGTGCCAGCAGCCGACCGGGACAGGACCGTGAAAGCACTGAAGCTTTCTTT. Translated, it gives CASSRPGQDRESTEAFF. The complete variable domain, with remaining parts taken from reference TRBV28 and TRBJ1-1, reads DVKVTQSSRYLVKRTGEKVFLECVQDMDHENMFWYRQDPGLGLRLIYFSYDVKMKEKGDIPEGYSVSREKKERFSLILESASTNQTSMYLCASSRPGQDRESTEAFFGQGTRLTVV.

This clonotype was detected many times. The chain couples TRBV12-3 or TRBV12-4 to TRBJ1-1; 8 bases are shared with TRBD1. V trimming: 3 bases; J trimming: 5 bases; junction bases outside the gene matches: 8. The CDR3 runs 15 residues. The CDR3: CASSLRQGYRTEAFF. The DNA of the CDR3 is TGTGCCAGCAGTTTGAGACAGGGGTATCGTACTGAAGCTTTCTTT.

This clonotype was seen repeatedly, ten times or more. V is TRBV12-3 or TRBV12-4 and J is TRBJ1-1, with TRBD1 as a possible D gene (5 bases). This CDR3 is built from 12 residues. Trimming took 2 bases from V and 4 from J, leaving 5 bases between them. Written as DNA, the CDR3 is TGTGCCAGCAGTTTAAGGGGCACTGAAGCTTTCTTT. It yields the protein CASSLRGTEAFF.

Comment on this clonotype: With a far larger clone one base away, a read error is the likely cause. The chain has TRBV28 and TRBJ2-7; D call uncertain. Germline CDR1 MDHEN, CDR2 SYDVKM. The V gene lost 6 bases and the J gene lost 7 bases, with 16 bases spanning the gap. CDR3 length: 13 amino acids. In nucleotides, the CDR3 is TGTGCCAGCAGCGTCCTTAATTACAATGAGCAGTACTTC. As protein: CASSVLNYNEQYF.

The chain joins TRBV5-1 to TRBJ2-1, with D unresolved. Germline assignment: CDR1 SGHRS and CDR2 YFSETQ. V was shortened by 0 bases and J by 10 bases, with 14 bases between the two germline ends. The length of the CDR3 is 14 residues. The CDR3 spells CASSLERSSYEQFF. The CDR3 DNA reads TGCGCCAGCAGCTTGGAAAGGAGCTCCTACGAGCAGTTCTTC.

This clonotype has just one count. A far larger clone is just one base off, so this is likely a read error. CDR3 DNA sequence: TGTGCCAGCAGCCAAGTGCGTCCAACCGGGGAGACCCAGTTCTTC. This translates into CASSQVRPTGETQFF. The chain combines TRBV3-1 with TRBJ2-1, with D possibly being TRBD2 (5 bases). Between the trimmed V and J ends, which lost 1 base and 13 bases, there was a span of 20 bases. Looked up from germline, CDR1 is LGHDT and CDR2 is YNNKEL (reference sequence). The CDR3 extends over 15 amino acids.

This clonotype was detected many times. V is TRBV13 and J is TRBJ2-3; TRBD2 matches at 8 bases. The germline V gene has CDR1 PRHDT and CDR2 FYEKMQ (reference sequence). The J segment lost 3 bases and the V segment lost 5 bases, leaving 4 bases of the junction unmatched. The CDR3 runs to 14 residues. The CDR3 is CASSRLATTDTQYF. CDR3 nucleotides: TGTGCCAGCAGCCGACTAGCGACGACAGATACGCAGTATTTT.

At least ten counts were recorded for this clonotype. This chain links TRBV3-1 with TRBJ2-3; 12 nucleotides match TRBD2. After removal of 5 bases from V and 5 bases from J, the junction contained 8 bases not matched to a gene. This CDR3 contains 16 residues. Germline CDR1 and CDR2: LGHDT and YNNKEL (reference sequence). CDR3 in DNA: TGTGCCAGCAGCACTCGACTAGCGGGAGTAGGAGATACGCAGTATTTT. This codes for CASSTRLAGVGDTQYF.

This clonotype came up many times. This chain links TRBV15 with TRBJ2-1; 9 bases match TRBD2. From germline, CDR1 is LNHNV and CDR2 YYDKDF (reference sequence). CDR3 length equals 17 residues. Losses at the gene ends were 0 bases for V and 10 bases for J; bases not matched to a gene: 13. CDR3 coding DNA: TGTGCCACCAGCAGAGATAGGCGACTAGCGGCTCAGGAGGAGCAGTTCTTC. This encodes CATSRDRRLAAQEEQFF. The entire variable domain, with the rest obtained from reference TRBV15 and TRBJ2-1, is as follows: DAMVIQNPRYQVTQFGKPVTLSCSQTLNHNVMYWYQQKSSQAPKLLFHYYDKDFNNEADTPDNFQSRRPNTSFCFLDIRSPGLGDTAMYLCATSRDRRLAAQEEQFFGPGTRLTVL.

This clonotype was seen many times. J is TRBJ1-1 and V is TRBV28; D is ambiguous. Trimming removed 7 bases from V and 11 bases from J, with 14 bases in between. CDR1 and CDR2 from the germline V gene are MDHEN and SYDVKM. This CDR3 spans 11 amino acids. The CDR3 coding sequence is TGTGCCAGCAAGGTACCTTTTGGTGCTTTCTTT. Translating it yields CASKVPFGAFF.

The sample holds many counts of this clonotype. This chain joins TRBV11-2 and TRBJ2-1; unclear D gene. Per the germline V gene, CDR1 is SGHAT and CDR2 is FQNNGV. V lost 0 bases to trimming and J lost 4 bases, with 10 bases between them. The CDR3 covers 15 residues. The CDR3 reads CASSLDLGRYNEQFF. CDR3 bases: TGTGCCAGCAGCTTAGATTTGGGCAGATACAATGAGCAGTTCTTC.

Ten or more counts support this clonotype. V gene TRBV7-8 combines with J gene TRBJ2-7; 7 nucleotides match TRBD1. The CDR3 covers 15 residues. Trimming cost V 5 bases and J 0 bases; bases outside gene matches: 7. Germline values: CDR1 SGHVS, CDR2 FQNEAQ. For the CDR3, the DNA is TGTGCCAGCAGCCAAGGACAGGTTAGCTCCTACGAGCAGTACTTC. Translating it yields CASSQGQVSSYEQYF.

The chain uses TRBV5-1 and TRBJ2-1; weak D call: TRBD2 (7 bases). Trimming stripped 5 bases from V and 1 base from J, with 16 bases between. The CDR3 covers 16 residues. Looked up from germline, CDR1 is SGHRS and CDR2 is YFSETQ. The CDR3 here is CASSYSGDTSYNEQFF. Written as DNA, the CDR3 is TGCGCCAGCAGTTACAGCGGGGACACTTCCTACAATGAGCAGTTCTTC. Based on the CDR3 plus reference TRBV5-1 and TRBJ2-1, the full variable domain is KAGVTQTPRYLIKTRGQQVTLSCSPISGHRSVSWYQQTPGQGLQFLFEYFSETQRNKGNFPGRFSGRQFSNSRSEMNVSTLELGDSALYLCASSYSGDTSYNEQFFGPGTRLTVL.

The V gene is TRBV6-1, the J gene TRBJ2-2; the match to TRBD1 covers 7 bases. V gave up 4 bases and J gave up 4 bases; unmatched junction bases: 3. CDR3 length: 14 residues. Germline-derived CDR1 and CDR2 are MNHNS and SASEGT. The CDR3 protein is CASSGDSLTGELFF. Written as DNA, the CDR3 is TGTGCCAGCAGTGGGGACAGTCTCACCGGGGAGCTGTTTTTT.

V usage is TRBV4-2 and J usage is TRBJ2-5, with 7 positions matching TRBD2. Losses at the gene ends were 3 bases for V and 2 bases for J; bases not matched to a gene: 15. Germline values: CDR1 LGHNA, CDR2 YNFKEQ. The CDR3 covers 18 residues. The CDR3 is CASSQEFQSGARQETQYF. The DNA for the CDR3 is TGTGCCAGCAGCCAGGAGTTCCAGAGCGGGGCCAGACAAGAGACCCAGTACTTC.

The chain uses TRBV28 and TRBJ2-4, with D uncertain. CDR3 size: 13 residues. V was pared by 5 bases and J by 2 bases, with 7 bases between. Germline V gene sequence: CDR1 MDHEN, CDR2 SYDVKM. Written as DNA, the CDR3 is TGTGCCAGCAGTCCAGGATCCAAAAACATTCAGTACTTC. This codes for CASSPGSKNIQYF.

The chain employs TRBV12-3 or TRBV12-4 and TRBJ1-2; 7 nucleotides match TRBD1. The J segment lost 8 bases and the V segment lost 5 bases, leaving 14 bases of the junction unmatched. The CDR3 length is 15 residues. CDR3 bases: TGTGCCAGCAGTCCACCTGGCAGGGGGAGGGAAGGCTACACCTTC. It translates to CASSPPGRGREGYTF.

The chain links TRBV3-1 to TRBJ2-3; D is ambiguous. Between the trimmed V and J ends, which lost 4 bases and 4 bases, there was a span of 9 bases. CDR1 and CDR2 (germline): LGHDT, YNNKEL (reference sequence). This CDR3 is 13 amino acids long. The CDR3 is CASSPTGADTQYF. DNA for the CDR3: TGTGCCAGCAGCCCGACGGGCGCAGATACGCAGTATTTT.

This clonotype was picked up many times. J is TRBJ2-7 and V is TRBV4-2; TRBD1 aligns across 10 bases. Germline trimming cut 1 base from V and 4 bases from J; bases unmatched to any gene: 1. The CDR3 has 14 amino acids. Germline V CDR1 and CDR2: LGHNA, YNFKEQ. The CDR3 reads CASSQGQGAYEQYF. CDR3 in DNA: TGTGCCAGCAGCCAAGGACAGGGGGCTTACGAGCAGTACTTC.

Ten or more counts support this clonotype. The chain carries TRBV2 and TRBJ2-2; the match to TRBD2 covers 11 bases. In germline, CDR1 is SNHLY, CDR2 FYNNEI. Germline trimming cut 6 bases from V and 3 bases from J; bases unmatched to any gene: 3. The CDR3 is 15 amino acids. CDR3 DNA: TGTGCCAGCAGACCGGGACTAGCGGACACCGGGGAGCTGTTTTTT. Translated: CASRPGLADTGELFF.

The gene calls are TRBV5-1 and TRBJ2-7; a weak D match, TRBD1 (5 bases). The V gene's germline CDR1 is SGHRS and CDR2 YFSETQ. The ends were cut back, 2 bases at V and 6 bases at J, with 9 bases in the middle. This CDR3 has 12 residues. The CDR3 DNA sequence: TGCGCCAGCAGCTTAATCAGGGCCGAGCAGTACTTC. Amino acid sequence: CASSLIRAEQYF.

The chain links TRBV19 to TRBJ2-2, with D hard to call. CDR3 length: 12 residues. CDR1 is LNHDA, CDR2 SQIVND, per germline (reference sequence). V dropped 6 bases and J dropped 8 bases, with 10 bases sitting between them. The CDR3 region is CASRSVSGELFF. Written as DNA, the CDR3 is TGTGCCAGTAGATCGGTCAGTGGGGAGCTGTTTTTT.